The 25 T cell receptor beta chains below were found in one sample sequenced in a study of shared clonotypes between healthy human individuals. The data were produced by immunoSEQ multiplex PCR, yet TCRdb's version contains in-frame clones alone and is incomplete. The table has roughly 220,000 clones, 50% to 75% seen once. Material: memory CD4+ T cells sorted from blood. Stated subset: CD45RA-negative fraction. All receptors derive from a man aged 25 to 40 in good health.

The chain combines TRBV2 with TRBJ2-3; D unresolved. From germline, CDR1 is SNHLY and CDR2 FYNNEI. Deletions cut 1 base from V and 2 bases from J, with 13 bases between. The CDR3 sequence is 16 residues long. CDR3 sequence: CASSEGGVSLTDTQYF. CDR3 DNA sequence: TGTGCCAGCAGTGAAGGTGGGGTCTCCCTCACAGATACGCAGTATTTT.

The V and J genes are TRBV10-3 and TRBJ1-4; D unclear. The V end was cut by 10 bases, the J end by 4 bases, with 13 bases between. The CDR3 has 13 amino acids. Germline V gene sequence: CDR1 ENHRY, CDR2 SYGVKD. The CDR3 DNA is TGTGCCACCAGACAAAGTGATAATGAAAAACTGTTTTTT. This encodes CATRQSDNEKLFF.

Only a few counts were recorded for this clone. The genes are TRBV7-9 and TRBJ2-1; tentative D call: TRBD2 (5 bases). V gave up 5 bases and J gave up 9 bases, with 20 bases separating them. There are 15 residues in the CDR3. CDR1 and CDR2 from the germline V gene are SEHNR and FQNEAQ (reference sequence). The chain's CDR3 is CASSRSNSYEGEQFF. The CDR3 DNA is TGTGCCAGCAGCCGTAGCAACTCATACGAGGGTGAGCAGTTCTTC.

J is TRBJ2-2 and V is TRBV28, with 7 nucleotides matching TRBD1. Germline CDR1 and CDR2: MDHEN and SYDVKM. The CDR3 length is 15 residues. The trim removed 7 bases at V and 6 bases at J, leaving 11 bases unmatched. The CDR3 region has the DNA TGTGCCAGCACCATCCCAGGGGGTTTATCCGGGGAGCTGTTTTTT. Translated, it gives CASTIPGGLSGELFF. Full variable domain (rest looked up from reference TRBV28 and TRBJ2-2): DVKVTQSSRYLVKRTGEKVFLECVQDMDHENMFWYRQDPGLGLRLIYFSYDVKMKEKGDIPEGYSVSREKKERFSLILESASTNQTSMYLCASTIPGGLSGELFFGEGSRLTVL.

This chain links TRBV28 with TRBJ2-7; 7 bases fit TRBD2. This CDR3 comprises 15 residues. CDR1 MDHEN and CDR2 SYDVKM come from the germline V gene. The V segment lost 3 bases and the J segment 7 bases; nucleotides outside the gene matches: 12. DNA of the CDR3: TGTGCCAGCAGTTTTCAGCCAGCGGGATCGGGGGAGCAGTACTTC. Encoded protein: CASSFQPAGSGEQYF.

This clone has just one count. This chain uses TRBV30 with TRBJ1-1; tentative D call: TRBD1 (5 bases). This CDR3 has 17 amino acids. The germline V gene has CDR1 GTSNPN and CDR2 SVGIG (reference sequence). The V end was cut by 0 bases, the J end by 1 base, with 18 bases between. The CDR3 sequence is CAWSVRPLGTGNTEAFF. The CDR3 bases are TGTGCCTGGAGTGTACGACCCCTCGGCACAGGGAACACTGAAGCTTTCTTT.

V and J are TRBV27 and TRBJ1-1; 8 positions match TRBD1. Germline loops: CDR1 MNHEY, CDR2 SMNVEV (reference sequence). The CDR3 has 18 residues. Losses at the gene ends were 4 bases for V and 1 base for J; bases not matched to a gene: 14. The DNA for the CDR3 is TGTGCCAGCAGTTCCACGAAGACAGGGGAGAAGAAGAACACTGAAGCTTTCTTT. Its protein product is CASSSTKTGEKKNTEAFF.

The V and J genes are TRBV6-5 and TRBJ1-2; tentative D call: TRBD1 (5 bases). CDR3 length: 15 amino acids. Trimming took 4 bases from V and 7 from J, leaving 19 bases between them. The germline gives CDR1 MNHEY, CDR2 SVGAGI. CDR3 residues: CASSSGWGETSGYTF. CDR3 DNA: TGTGCCAGCAGTTCGGGGTGGGGCGAGACGAGTGGCTACACCTTC.

J is TRBJ2-1 and V is TRBV11-2; 10 bases are shared with TRBD2. The J segment lost 10 bases and the V segment lost 4 bases, leaving 10 bases of the junction unmatched. The CDR3 runs to 15 residues. Germline assignment: CDR1 SGHAT and CDR2 FQNNGV. The CDR3 nucleotides are TGTGCCAGCAGCTCCAGTAGCGGGAGGTGGGGCGAGCAGTTCTTC. Its protein is CASSSSSGRWGEQFF.

The CDR3 is CASDRDGYTF. In DNA, the CDR3 is TGTGCTAGTGACCGAGATGGCTACACCTTC. This chain joins TRBV12-5 and TRBJ1-2; the D is unclear. In germline, CDR1 is LGHNT, CDR2 FRNRAP. The CDR3 is made up of 10 amino acids. Between the trimmed V and J ends, which lost 7 bases and 6 bases, there was a span of 6 bases.

The chain is built from TRBV28 and TRBJ2-7, with a possible D match to TRBD2 (6 bases). The V end lost 3 bases, the J end lost 2 bases, and 14 bases lay between the germline ends. The germline CDR1 and CDR2 sequences are MDHEN and SYDVKM. The CDR3 totals 15 residues. CDR3 nucleotides: TGTGCCAGCAGTTTGGAGGGAGTCCCCCCCTACGAGCAGTACTTC. Its protein is CASSLEGVPPYEQYF.

This clone has ten or more counts. V usage is TRBV7-8 and J usage is TRBJ2-7, with D possibly called TRBD1 or TRBD2 (5 bases each). The CDR3 is 15 amino acids. V was shortened by 5 bases and J by 3 bases, with 17 bases between the two germline ends. Germline V gene lookup returns CDR1 SGHVS and CDR2 FQNEAQ. Here the CDR3 DNA reads TGTGCCAGCAGCGGGGGTGGGGCTCTTCGCTACGAGCAGTACTTC. Translating gives CASSGGGALRYEQYF.

This clone was seen repeatedly, ten times or more. The chain links TRBV2 to TRBJ1-2; 9 bases match TRBD1. J was trimmed by 3 bases and V by 8 bases; bases with no gene match: 13. This CDR3 region has 16 residues. Germline CDR1 SNHLY, CDR2 FYNNEI. This chain's CDR3 is CASYDRGGSRYYGYTF. As DNA, the CDR3 is TGTGCCAGCTACGACAGGGGGGGATCCCGTTACTATGGCTACACCTTC.

This chain links TRBV5-1 with TRBJ2-3, with 7 bases identical to TRBD2. Germline lookup yields CDR1 SGHRS and CDR2 YFSETQ. The CDR3 has 15 residues. V gave up 3 bases and J gave up 0 bases; unmatched junction bases: 4. The CDR3 nucleotides are TGCGCCAGCAGCTCCAAGCGGGGTAGCACAGATACGCAGTATTTT. It yields the protein CASSSKRGSTDTQYF. Full variable domain (outside the CDR3, taken from reference TRBV5-1 and TRBJ2-3): KAGVTQTPRYLIKTRGQQVTLSCSPISGHRSVSWYQQTPGQGLQFLFEYFSETQRNKGNFPGRFSGRQFSNSRSEMNVSTLELGDSALYLCASSSKRGSTDTQYFGPGTRLTVL.

This clone came up a few times. The chain is built from TRBV5-1 and TRBJ2-1, with 10 nucleotides matching TRBD2. Germline CDR1 and CDR2: SGHRS and YFSETQ. The CDR3 has 18 amino acids. V shed 4 bases, J shed 0 bases, and the junction held 10 bases outside the gene matches. CDR3 region: CASSQPVAGGLSYNEQFF. The CDR3 DNA follows: TGCGCCAGCAGCCAGCCCGTAGCGGGAGGCCTCTCCTACAATGAGCAGTTCTTC.

The chain couples TRBV2 to TRBJ1-1; D may be TRBD1 (6 bases). Germline V lookup: CDR1 SNHLY, CDR2 FYNNEI. The CDR3 runs 16 residues. Trimming removed 4 bases from V and 3 bases from J, with 18 bases in between. CDR3 sequence (DNA): TGTGCCAGCAGTGGAGGTGGAGGACAGTCGTACACTGAAGCTTTCTTT. Amino acids: CASSGGGGQSYTEAFF.

A few counts support this clone. V usage is TRBV2 and J usage is TRBJ1-1; D perhaps matches TRBD1 (5 bases). The germline V and J ends were trimmed by 6 bases and 1 base, with 15 bases remaining between them. CDR3 size: 15 residues. Germline CDR1 reads SNHLY; CDR2 reads FYNNEI. The CDR3 DNA is TGTGCCAGCAGCGCGGCCAGGGCCCCGAACACTGAAGCTTTCTTT. As protein: CASSAARAPNTEAFF. Looking up the rest from reference TRBV2 and TRBJ1-1 gives the full variable domain: EPEVTQTPSHQVTQMGQEVILRCVPISNHLYFYWYRQILGQKVEFLVSFYNNEISEKSEIFDDQFSVERPDGSNFTLKIRSTKLEDSAMYFCASSAARAPNTEAFFGQGTRLTVV.

This clone was observed a handful of times. The CDR3 nucleotides read TGTGCCAGCAGCCACAGGGGATCTGGAAACACCATATATTTT. Translating it yields CASSHRGSGNTIYF. This chain joins TRBV7-8 and TRBJ1-3, with 7 bases that match TRBD1. The CDR3 spans 14 residues. Germline V gives CDR1 SGHVS, CDR2 FQNEAQ. Trimming took 5 bases from V and 1 from J; bases not matched to a gene: 2.

The chain links TRBV28 to TRBJ2-3, with 7 nucleotides matching TRBD2. Germline CDR1 MDHEN, CDR2 SYDVKM. V lost 3 bases to trimming and J lost 5 bases; unmatched junction nucleotides: 14. The CDR3 contains 17 residues. CDR3 bases: TGTGCCAGCAGTTTGATTCCCGGGGGAGGGATGGTAGATACGCAGTATTTT. Amino acids: CASSLIPGGGMVDTQYF.

The chain is built from TRBV2 and TRBJ2-5; 10 nucleotides agree with TRBD2. The CDR3 is made up of 16 amino acids. Germline CDR1 reads SNHLY; CDR2 reads FYNNEI. V gave up 6 bases and J gave up 0 bases; unmatched junction bases: 7. CDR3 DNA: TGTGCCAGCAGACGGGGGACTAGCGTTTACCAAGAGACCCAGTACTTC. Its protein product is CASRRGTSVYQETQYF.

This chain connects TRBV19 to TRBJ2-2; D remains unclear. V lost 5 bases to trimming and J lost 6 bases, with 10 bases between them. Germline V gives CDR1 LNHDA, CDR2 SQIVND (reference sequence). The CDR3 covers 13 residues. The CDR3 is CASSLDRAGELFF. In DNA form, the CDR3 reads TGTGCCAGTAGTTTGGACCGGGCCGGGGAGCTGTTTTTT.

Only one count was recorded for this clone. The gene calls are TRBV4-3 and TRBJ1-1, with unresolved D. The CDR3 is made up of 14 amino acids. Trimming shortened V by 1 base and J by 3 bases, and 9 bases separated the two germline ends. The germline gives CDR1 LGHNA, CDR2 YSLEER. CDR3 protein: CASSQGLRDTEAFF. CDR3 nucleotides: TGCGCCAGCAGCCAAGGTTTGAGGGACACTGAAGCTTTCTTT.

The chain uses TRBV5-1 and TRBJ2-1; 10 nucleotides line up with TRBD1. From germline, CDR1 is SGHRS and CDR2 YFSETQ. J gave up 0 bases and V 4 bases, and 10 bases lay outside the gene matches. The CDR3 extends over 18 amino acids. Here the CDR3 DNA reads TGCGCCAGCAGCCTATACCGCGGGACAGGGGCCTCCTACAATGAGCAGTTCTTC. This encodes CASSLYRGTGASYNEQFF.

This sequence joins TRBV7-7 and TRBJ2-1, with 11 bases fitting TRBD2. From germline, CDR1 is SSHAT and CDR2 FNYEAQ (reference sequence). The J segment lost 6 bases and the V segment lost 6 bases, leaving 7 bases of the junction unmatched. The length of the CDR3 is 15 residues. The CDR3 DNA sequence: TGTGCCAGCAGGTACGCCGGGACTAGCGGCAATGAGCAGTTCTTC. Its protein product is CASRYAGTSGNEQFF.

V and J are TRBV28 and TRBJ1-1; 8 bases are shared with TRBD1. Trimming cost V 7 bases and J 3 bases; bases outside gene matches: 10. The CDR3 is made up of 15 amino acids. Germline V gene sequence: CDR1 MDHEN, CDR2 SYDVKM. As DNA, the CDR3 is TGTGCCAGCATGGCAGGGGGCGGGTGGGACACTGAAGCTTTCTTT. The encoded protein is CASMAGGGWDTEAFF.